The entry below gives a single TCR beta chain sequence along with its context. The antigen is not known. The V gene lost 7 bases and the J gene lost 2 bases, with 13 bases spanning the gap. Germline values: CDR1 SGHNT, CDR2 YENEEA. CDR3 length: 14 residues. This entry is derived from a study of cytomegalovirus exposure and HLA in healthy donors. Study-wide background: Early release data held 85 million to 95 million unique TCRs from HLA-typed donors.

PCR involved 60 Vbeta and 13 Jbeta primers. Assay used: immunoSEQ multiplex PCR; TCRdb lists only in-frame clones, some missing. This listing includes over 50,000 clones. Study outcomes and limitations: Information on immune exposure was restricted to one variable (CMV serostatus). Reports showed the classifier diagnosing cytomegalovirus status with high specificity and sensitivity.

The specimen was PBMCs. This TCR derives from a man aged 50-60 years in good health and CMV-seropositive. This chain connects TRBV11-3 to TRBJ2-3, with D possibly matching TRBD1 (6 bases). CDR3 residues: CASTIGTNTDTQYF. In nucleotides, the CDR3 is TGTGCCAGCACCATAGGGACAAACACAGATACGCAGTATTTT.